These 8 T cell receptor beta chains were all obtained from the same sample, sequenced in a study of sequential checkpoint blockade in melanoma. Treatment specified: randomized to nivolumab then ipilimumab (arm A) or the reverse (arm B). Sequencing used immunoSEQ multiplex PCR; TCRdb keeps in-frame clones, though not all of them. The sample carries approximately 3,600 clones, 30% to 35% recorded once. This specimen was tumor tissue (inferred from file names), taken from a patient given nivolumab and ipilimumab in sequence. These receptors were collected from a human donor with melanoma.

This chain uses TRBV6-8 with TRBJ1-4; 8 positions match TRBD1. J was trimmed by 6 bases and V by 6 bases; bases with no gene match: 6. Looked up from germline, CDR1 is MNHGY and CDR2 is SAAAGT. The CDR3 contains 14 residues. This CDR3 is CASSVDRGDEKLFF. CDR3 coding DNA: TGTGCCAGCAGCGTAGACAGGGGAGATGAAAAACTGTTTTTT.

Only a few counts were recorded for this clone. In DNA, the CDR3 is TGTGCCAGCTCTGAGGGGGAGCGGGCTGAAGCTTTCTTT. Protein: CASSEGERAEAFF. The rearrangement joins TRBV12-5 to TRBJ1-1; perhaps TRBD1 as D (6 bases). Germline V gene sequence: CDR1 LGHNT, CDR2 FRNRAP. The CDR3 has 13 amino acids.

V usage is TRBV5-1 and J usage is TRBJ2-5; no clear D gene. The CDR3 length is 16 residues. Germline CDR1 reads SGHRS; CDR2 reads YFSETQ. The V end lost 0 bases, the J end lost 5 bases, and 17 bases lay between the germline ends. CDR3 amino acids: CASSLERQKYEETQYF. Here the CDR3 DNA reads TGCGCCAGCAGCTTGGAGAGACAAAAATATGAGGAGACCCAGTACTTC.

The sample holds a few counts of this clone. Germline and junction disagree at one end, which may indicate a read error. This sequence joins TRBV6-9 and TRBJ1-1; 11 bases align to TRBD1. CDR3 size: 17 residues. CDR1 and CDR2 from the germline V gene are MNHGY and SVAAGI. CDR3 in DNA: TGTGCCGGCAGACGGGGAGGACAGGGGGCTGTTTACACTGAAGCTTTCTTT. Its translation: CAGRRGGQGAVYTEAFF.

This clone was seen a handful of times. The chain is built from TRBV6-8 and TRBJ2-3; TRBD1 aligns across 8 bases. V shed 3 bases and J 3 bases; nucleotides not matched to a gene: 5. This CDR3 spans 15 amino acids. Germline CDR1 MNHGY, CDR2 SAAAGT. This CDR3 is CASSYFQGATDTQYF. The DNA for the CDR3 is TGTGCCAGCAGTTATTTCCAGGGGGCGACAGATACGCAGTATTTT.

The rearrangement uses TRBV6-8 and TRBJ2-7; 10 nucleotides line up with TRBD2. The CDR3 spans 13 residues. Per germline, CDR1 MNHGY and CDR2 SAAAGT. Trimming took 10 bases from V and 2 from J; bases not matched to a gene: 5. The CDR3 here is CATQLAGTYEQYF. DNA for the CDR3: TGTGCCACACAACTAGCGGGGACCTACGAGCAGTACTTC.

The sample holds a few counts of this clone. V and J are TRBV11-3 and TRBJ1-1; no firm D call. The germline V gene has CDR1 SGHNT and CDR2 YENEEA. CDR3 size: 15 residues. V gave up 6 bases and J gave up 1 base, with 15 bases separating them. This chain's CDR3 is CASSPPGGENTEAFF. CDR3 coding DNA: TGTGCCAGCAGTCCCCCGGGCGGCGAGAACACTGAAGCTTTCTTT.

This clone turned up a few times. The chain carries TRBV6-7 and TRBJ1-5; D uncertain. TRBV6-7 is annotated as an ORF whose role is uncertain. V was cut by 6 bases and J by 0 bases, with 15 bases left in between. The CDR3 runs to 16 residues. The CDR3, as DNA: TGTGCCAGCAGCCCCGGGTCCGGGTATAGCAATCAGCCCCAGCATTTT. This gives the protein CASSPGSGYSNQPQHF.